The text below deals with one T cell receptor (beta chain). The data are from a study of radiotherapy plus CTLA-4 blockade in lung cancer. Some clones are missing from TCRdb's copy, which holds only in-frame ones; the method was immunoSEQ multiplex PCR. The data contain tens of thousands of clones, roughly four fifths of them singletons. The germline V gene encodes CDR1 MNHEY and CDR2 SMNVEV (reference sequence). The V and J ends lost 6 bases and 0 bases respectively, with 18 bases between them. There are 17 residues in the CDR3. This chain uses TRBV27 with TRBJ1-5; a possible D gene is TRBD1 (6 bases). This clonotype was obtained from a human donor with non-small cell lung cancer that progressed on radiotherapy plus ipilimumab. Sample: peripheral blood, taken from a patient treated with radiotherapy plus ipilimumab. DNA of the CDR3: TGTGCCAGCAGCTCGACAGGTTTGGGATATAGCAATCAGCCCCAGCATTTT. Translated, it gives CASSSTGLGYSNQPQHF.